The 2 T cell receptor beta chains below come from one sample, sequenced in a study of tumor and adjacent non-tumor tissue in lung cancer. This sample's RNA came from whole unsorted tissue. Three rounds of nested PCR, following a modified ARM-PCR protocol, produced the TCRbeta library. MiXCR, run by TCRdb on the multiplex PCR reads, gives a single entry per CDR3 protein. The sample has 120,000 or so distinct CDR3 sequences, 66% seen once. The sequenced sample consisted of lung tumor tissue. These receptors were obtained from a man between 25 and 39 years old with non-small cell lung cancer.

A few counts support this clonotype. It may be a read error: a sequence one base away is much more abundant. The J gene is TRBJ1-3, the V gene TRBV6-6; weak D call: TRBD1 (5 bases). Germline values: CDR1 MNHNY, CDR2 SVGAGI (reference sequence). This CDR3 comprises 16 residues. CDR3 in DNA: TGTGCCAGCAGTTACAGCGACAGTGACTCTGGAAACACCATGTATTTT. It yields the protein CASSYSDSDSGNTMYF.

This clonotype has just a few counts. The chain uses TRBV20-1 and TRBJ1-1; no firm D call. CDR1 DFQATT and CDR2 SNEGSKA come from the germline V gene (reference sequence). V lost 6 bases and J lost 4, with 27 bases in between. The CDR3 runs 17 residues. The CDR3 loop is CSAQDPNGVFEGTEAFF. The CDR3 DNA reads as TGCAGTGCGCAAGACCCGAACGGGGTGTTCGAGGGCACTGAAGCTTTCTTT.